This section outlines one TCR beta chain sequence together with its context. Germline lookup yields CDR1 SGHTA and CDR2 FQGNSA. Trimming removed 7 bases from V and 5 bases from J; junction bases left unmatched: 10. This CDR3 has 15 residues. The sample belongs to a study of blood T cells in healthy people across ages. The use of a sample-barcoded 5' primer and a J-beta primer mix characterized a second PCR of roughly 6 to 11 cycles. Using its own MiXCR run on the 5' RACE reads, TCRdb lists one record per CDR3 protein. The table lists hundreds of thousands of distinct CDR3 sequences, around 41% of them singletons.

The clonotype originates from a man of 80 years or more in good health. This chain links TRBV7-2 with TRBJ2-5, with 10 bases matching TRBD1. The sample was blood. CDR3 nucleotides: TGTGCCAGCACCCAATCCGGGACAGGGGACGAGACCCAGTACTTC. Residues: CASTQSGTGDETQYF.